This T cell receptor beta chain was documented in a study of human T cells and chemical hapten exposure. Study at large: Yields of TCR per sample differed, chiefly owing to small differences in pooled library volume.

This clonotype appeared a few times. Each cDNA molecule in the library carried unique molecular identifiers. TCRdb used MiXCR to reprocess the RACE reads, holding one entry per CDR3 protein. Found here are tens of thousands of distinct CDR3 sequences, about a tenth of them singletons; the top ten hold 1% to 1.2%. The sample's time point: patch test 3, about 24 weeks after DPC sensitization. This sample's treatment: therapeutic diphenylcyclopropenone sensitization with weekly scalp DPC. V lost 0 bases to trimming and J lost 0 bases, with 6 bases between them. The CDR3 has 15 residues. The germline V gene has CDR1 MRHNA and CDR2 SNTAGT.

The origin of this receptor is a woman in her twenties or thirties with alopecia areata. Some clones in this sample may be carry-over from other donors' samples. V and J are TRBV6-4 and TRBJ2-1, with a possible D match to TRBD2 (6 bases). Sequenced material: whole blood, taken in connection with sensitization to the hapten diphenylcyclopropenone (DPC). DNA for the CDR3: TGTGCCAGCAGTGACTCTAGCGGCTCCTACAATGAGCAGTTCTTC. Its protein is CASSDSSGSYNEQFF.